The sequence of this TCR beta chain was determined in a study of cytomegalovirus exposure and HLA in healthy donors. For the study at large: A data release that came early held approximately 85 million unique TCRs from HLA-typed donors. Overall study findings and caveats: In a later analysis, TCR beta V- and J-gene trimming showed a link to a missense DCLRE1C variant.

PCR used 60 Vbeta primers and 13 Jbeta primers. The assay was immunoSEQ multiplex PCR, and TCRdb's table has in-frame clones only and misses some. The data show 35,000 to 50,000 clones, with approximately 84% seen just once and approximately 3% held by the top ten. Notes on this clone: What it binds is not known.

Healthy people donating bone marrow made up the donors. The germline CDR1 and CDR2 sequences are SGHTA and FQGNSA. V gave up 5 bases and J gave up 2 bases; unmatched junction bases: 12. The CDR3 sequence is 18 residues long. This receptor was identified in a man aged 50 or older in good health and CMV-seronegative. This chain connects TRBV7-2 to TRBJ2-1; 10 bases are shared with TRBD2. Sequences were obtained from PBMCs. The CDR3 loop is CASSVYVRTSGPYNEQFF. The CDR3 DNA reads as TGTGCCAGCAGCGTCTACGTCCGGACTAGCGGCCCCTACAATGAGCAGTTCTTC.